The 32 T cell receptor beta chains in this list originate from one sample, sequenced in a study of early T cells in non-severe SARS-CoV-2 infection. TCRdb analysed the 5' RACE reads with MiXCR anew, one entry per CDR3 protein. The sample contains about 50,000 distinct CDR3 sequences, over 5% of which appear only once. Sequencing used whole blood, obtained at baseline. The receptors were gathered from an adult who was a healthcare worker with PCR-confirmed SARS-CoV-2 infection or an uninfected control (not recorded which).

This clonotype was observed a handful of times. This rearrangement joins TRBV7-6 to TRBJ2-7; TRBD2 matches at 10 bases. Germline values: CDR1 SGHVS, CDR2 FNYEAQ. V dropped 4 bases and J dropped 3; count of bases not matched to a gene: 3. The length of the CDR3 is 14 residues. CDR3 region: CASSSRTSGYEQYF. CDR3 sequence (DNA): TGTGCCAGCAGCTCAAGGACTAGCGGCTACGAGCAGTACTTC.

This clonotype has at least ten counts. This rearrangement joins TRBV20-1 to TRBJ2-6; a weak D match, TRBD1 (5 bases). Trimming removed 6 bases at V and 0 bases at J, with 12 bases between. Germline V lookup: CDR1 DFQATT, CDR2 SNEGSKA (reference sequence). The CDR3 loop spans 15 amino acids. The CDR3 loop reads CSAQHTGSGANVLTF. The CDR3 DNA reads TGCAGTGCCCAACACACAGGCTCTGGGGCCAACGTCCTGACTTTC.

This clonotype was counted many times. V and J are TRBV29-1 and TRBJ1-1, with unresolved D. CDR1 and CDR2 (germline): SQVTM, ANQGSEA. This CDR3 has 11 residues. Trimming removed 7 bases at V and 1 base at J, with 7 bases between. The CDR3 DNA follows: TGCAGCGCCCCCGAGAACACTGAAGCTTTCTTT. It is translated as CSAPENTEAFF.

This clonotype has at least ten counts. The rearrangement joins TRBV27 to TRBJ2-7; 12 nucleotides agree with TRBD2. The CDR3 contains 15 residues. Losses at the gene ends were 5 bases for V and 7 bases for J; bases not matched to a gene: 9. The germline CDR1 and CDR2 sequences are MNHEY and SMNVEV (reference sequence). CDR3 coding DNA: TGTGCCAGCAGTCTGAGACTAGCGGGAGCTTGGGAGCAGTACTTC. It yields the protein CASSLRLAGAWEQYF.

CDR3 sequence reads: CATSESGLAAGIQYF. CDR3 in DNA: TGTGCCACCAGTGAATCCGGTCTTGCGGCCGGCATTCAGTACTTC. This chain uses TRBV24-1 with TRBJ2-4; no clear D. Trimming took off 4 bases at V and 9 bases at J, with 18 bases between the two ends. This CDR3 comprises 15 residues. Germline V CDR1 and CDR2: KGHDR, SFDVKD.

This clonotype was found many times. This chain links TRBV10-3 with TRBJ1-2; D is unclear. This CDR3 is built from 14 residues. The germline gives CDR1 ENHRY, CDR2 SYGVKD. V lost 2 bases and J lost 7, with 14 bases in between. The CDR3 loop reads CAISEPSELGGYTF. The CDR3 bases are TGTGCCATCAGTGAGCCGTCAGAGCTGGGTGGCTACACCTTC.

The chain recombines TRBV5-1 with TRBJ1-1; TRBD1 matches at 7 bases. The CDR3 is 15 amino acids. CDR1 SGHRS and CDR2 YFSETQ come from the germline V gene. Trimming removed 2 bases from V and 5 bases from J; junction bases left unmatched: 9. CDR3 nucleotides: TGCGCCAGCAGCTTCGACAGGGCTGACAAAACTGAAGCTTTCTTT. Translating gives CASSFDRADKTEAFF.

This clonotype was found a few times. The rearrangement joins TRBV11-2 to TRBJ2-1; D perhaps matches TRBD1 (5 bases). V shed 10 bases and J shed 4 bases, with 11 bases lying between them. Per germline, CDR1 SGHAT and CDR2 FQNNGV. The CDR3 totals 12 residues. As DNA, the CDR3 is TGTGCCACCCAAGGGGCATACAATGAGCAGTTCTTC. It translates to CATQGAYNEQFF.

The chain joins TRBV10-3 to TRBJ1-2; 8 bases are a match to TRBD1. The trim removed 0 bases at V and 6 bases at J, leaving 9 bases unmatched. The germline V gene has CDR1 ENHRY and CDR2 SYGVKD. The CDR3 has 16 amino acids. CDR3 protein: CAISESRRGQENGYTF. The CDR3 nucleotides read TGTGCCATCAGTGAGTCACGCAGGGGGCAAGAAAATGGCTACACCTTC.

This clonotype was seen a few times. V gene TRBV29-1 combines with J gene TRBJ2-7; TRBD1 matches at 8 bases. Germline CDR1 SQVTM, CDR2 ANQGSEA. V lost 6 bases, J lost 7 bases, and 11 bases stayed unmatched. The CDR3 covers 13 residues. The CDR3 DNA follows: TGCAGCGTCGCGGGACAGGTCCAAGCGGAGCAGTACTTC. Residues: CSVAGQVQAEQYF.

The chain uses TRBV7-2 and TRBJ2-1; 7 positions agree with TRBD2. Trimming at V came to 5 bases and at J to 3 bases, leaving 4 bases not matched to a gene. This CDR3 contains 14 residues. Germline-derived CDR1 and CDR2 are SGHTA and FQGNSA. The CDR3 DNA is TGTGCCAGCAGCCTCGGACTAGTCTACAATGAGCAGTTCTTC. Its translation: CASSLGLVYNEQFF.

This clonotype was observed at least ten times. The chain employs TRBV7-9 and TRBJ1-3, with a tentative D call TRBD1 (5 bases). The CDR3 covers 16 residues. The V gene lost 2 bases and the J gene lost 0 bases, with 11 bases spanning the gap. CDR1 and CDR2 from the germline V gene are SEHNR and FQNEAQ (reference sequence). CDR3 DNA sequence: TGTGCCAGCAGCTTAATGGGGGATTCCTCTGGAAACACCATATATTTT. This sequence encodes CASSLMGDSSGNTIYF.

This clonotype has a count of ten or more. The chain is built from TRBV7-7 and TRBJ2-3; a possible D gene is TRBD2 (6 bases). Germline V gene data show CDR1 as SSHAT and CDR2 as FNYEAQ (reference sequence). The ends were cut back, 4 bases at V and 9 bases at J, with 14 bases in the middle. CDR3 size: 13 residues. The CDR3 is CASSSLIAATQYF. Written as DNA, the CDR3 is TGTGCCAGCAGCTCATTGATAGCGGCCACGCAGTATTTT.

This rearrangement joins TRBV4-3 to TRBJ1-4; no definite D call. Trimming left V 1 base short and J 7 bases short, with 10 bases between. CDR3 length equals 14 residues. Germline CDR1 and CDR2: LGHNA and YSLEER. The CDR3 DNA reads as TGCGCCAGCAGCCAAGTGGAGGGTTTTGAAAAACTGTTTTTT. Its protein is CASSQVEGFEKLFF.

This clonotype was found many times. The V gene is TRBV7-3, the J gene TRBJ2-7; D is unclear. This CDR3 has 13 residues. Germline V gene sequence: CDR1 SGHTA, CDR2 FQGTGA. The germline V and J ends were trimmed by 3 bases and 6 bases, with 12 bases remaining between them. Here the CDR3 DNA reads TGTGCCAGCAGCTTGACACCCCTACGCGAGCAGTACTTC. As protein: CASSLTPLREQYF.

This clonotype was detected ten times or more. The chain is built from TRBV6-5 and TRBJ1-2; weak D call: TRBD1 (6 bases). Per the germline V gene, CDR1 is MNHEY and CDR2 is SVGAGI. V was clipped by 0 bases and J by 4 bases, with 12 bases between them. The CDR3 contains 15 residues. CDR3 sequence (DNA): TGTGCCAGCAGTTACTCAGGGCAGGGGACCTATGGCTACACCTTC. Amino acids: CASSYSGQGTYGYTF.

This clonotype was seen ten or more times. The chain employs TRBV20-1 and TRBJ1-1, with D unresolved. From germline, CDR1 is DFQATT and CDR2 SNEGSKA (reference sequence). Deletions cut 5 bases from V and 4 bases from J, with 17 bases between. The CDR3 is made up of 14 amino acids. The chain's CDR3 is CSAALGRVGTEAFF. The CDR3 DNA reads TGCAGTGCTGCCCTGGGGAGGGTGGGCACTGAAGCTTTCTTT.

In this sample, this clonotype turned up many times. The chain recombines TRBV21-1 with TRBJ2-1; the table's D call, TRBD2, was not checked against the DNA. TRBV21-1 is an annotated pseudogene. This CDR3 contains 20 residues. CDR3 coding DNA: TGTGCCAGCAGCAATAGGCTAGCGGGAGTGGTTCGTTCCTCCTACAATGAGCAGTTCTTC. Its protein is CASSNRLAGVVRSSYNEQFF.

The V and J genes are TRBV7-9 and TRBJ2-3; TRBD1 matches 7 bases. Trimming took 5 bases from V and 0 from J; bases not matched to a gene: 5. The CDR3 loop spans 15 amino acids. Germline CDR1 and CDR2: SEHNR and FQNEAQ (reference sequence). The CDR3 region has the DNA TGTGCCAGCAGCCCTGACAGGGTTAGCACAGATACGCAGTATTTT. This encodes CASSPDRVSTDTQYF. Filled out from reference TRBV7-9 and TRBJ2-3, the complete variable domain reads DTGVSQNPRHKITKRGQNVTFRCDPISEHNRLYWYRQTLGQGPEFLTYFQNEAQLEKSRLLSDRFSAERPKGSFSTLEIQRTEQGDSAMYLCASSPDRVSTDTQYFGPGTRLTVL.

This clonotype was counted ten times or more. J is TRBJ1-1 and V is TRBV5-1; TRBD1 agrees at 8 bases. V lost 3 bases and J lost 4; bases outside the gene matches: 8. This CDR3 has 15 residues. Germline CDR1 SGHRS, CDR2 YFSETQ. The CDR3 sequence is CASSWTDRGTTEAFF. CDR3 DNA sequence: TGCGCCAGCAGCTGGACCGACAGGGGCACCACTGAAGCTTTCTTT.

This clonotype was observed a handful of times. The CDR3 loop is CASSGEVHNEQFF. The CDR3 coding sequence is TGTGCCAGCTCGGGGGAGGTCCACAATGAGCAGTTCTTC. The chain combines TRBV2 with TRBJ2-1; D is perhaps TRBD2 (6 bases). Deletions cut 8 bases from V and 5 bases from J, with 13 bases between. CDR1 is SNHLY, CDR2 FYNNEI, per germline. The CDR3 has 13 amino acids.

This clonotype was recorded a few times. This chain connects TRBV7-8 to TRBJ2-5; D remains unclear. The germline V and J ends were trimmed by 2 bases and 2 bases, with 9 bases remaining between them. In germline, CDR1 is SGHVS, CDR2 FQNEAQ. The CDR3 runs 14 residues. CDR3 sequence reads: CASSLNSGQETQYF. The CDR3 nucleotides read TGTGCCAGCAGCTTAAACAGTGGTCAAGAGACCCAGTACTTC.

Ten or more counts support this clonotype. The chain combines TRBV19 with TRBJ2-2; D not certain. This CDR3 contains 15 residues. Per the germline V gene, CDR1 is LNHDA and CDR2 is SQIVND (reference sequence). V was clipped by 5 bases and J by 3 bases, with 13 bases between them. CDR3 protein: CASSESFTYTGELFF. In DNA, the CDR3 is TGTGCCAGTAGTGAATCGTTTACTTACACCGGGGAGCTGTTTTTT.

This clonotype was counted ten times or more. The chain has TRBV29-1 and TRBJ2-7; 7 positions agree with TRBD1. Germline CDR1 and CDR2: SQVTM and ANQGSEA. This CDR3 has 13 amino acids. The V gene end was trimmed by 8 bases and the J gene end by 7 bases; junction bases not matched to a gene: 14. The DNA of the CDR3 is TGCAGCTTTAAACAGGGGTCATCGAGAGAGCAGTACTTC. This gives the protein CSFKQGSSREQYF.

There are many counts of this clonotype. The chain is built from TRBV20-1 and TRBJ1-5; weak D call: TRBD1 (5 bases). The CDR3 has 11 residues. Germline V gene sequence: CDR1 DFQATT, CDR2 SNEGSKA (reference sequence). The ends were cut back, 6 bases at V and 7 bases at J, with 10 bases in the middle. DNA for the CDR3: TGCAGTGCACTATGGGGCCAGCCCCAGCATTTT. Its protein is CSALWGQPQHF.

The chain's CDR3 is CASSFSQTGSEQYF. The CDR3 DNA reads as TGTGCCAGCAGCTTTTCCCAGACAGGAAGCGAGCAGTACTTC. V and J are TRBV7-2 and TRBJ2-7, with D maybe TRBD1 (6 bases). This CDR3 has 14 amino acids. CDR1 and CDR2 from the germline V gene are SGHTA and FQGNSA. Trimming removed 3 bases at V and 6 bases at J, with 15 bases between.

This clonotype was seen many times. The chain links TRBV7-6 to TRBJ1-4; TRBD1 is a possible D gene (5 bases). V shed 3 bases and J shed 14 bases, with 13 bases lying between them. The CDR3 totals 12 residues. Germline V gives CDR1 SGHVS, CDR2 FNYEAQ. The CDR3 DNA follows: TGTGCCAGCAGCTTGGGGACTGTACATCTGTTTTTT. Its protein product is CASSLGTVHLFF.

In this sample, this clonotype turned up many times. The V and J genes are TRBV7-9 and TRBJ2-7, with 11 bases fitting TRBD2. The CDR3 extends over 15 amino acids. Germline V gives CDR1 SEHNR, CDR2 FQNEAQ (reference sequence). The V and J ends lost 5 bases and 0 bases, in that order; junction bases with no gene match: 3. The CDR3 DNA reads as TGTGCCAGCAGCCAGACTAGCGGGGACTCCTACGAGCAGTACTTC. As protein: CASSQTSGDSYEQYF.

This clonotype occurred many times. The V gene is TRBV5-6, the J gene TRBJ1-1; D gene unclear. This CDR3 is 14 amino acids long. V was shortened by 0 bases and J by 3 bases, with 9 bases between the two germline ends. Germline CDR1 SGHDT, CDR2 YYEEEE. CDR3: CASSLGGRHTEAFF. The CDR3, as DNA: TGTGCCAGCAGCTTGGGGGGTCGGCACACTGAAGCTTTCTTT.

This clonotype occurred a few times. The genes are TRBV29-1 and TRBJ1-1, with D possibly TRBD1 on 6 matching bases. The CDR3 runs to 13 residues. Germline CDR1 SQVTM, CDR2 ANQGSEA. V was cut by 6 bases and J by 0 bases, with 11 bases left in between. The CDR3 is CSVTTGMNTEAFF. In DNA, the CDR3 is TGCAGCGTAACAACAGGGATGAACACTGAAGCTTTCTTT.

This clonotype was counted between two and nine times. The chain couples TRBV7-2 to TRBJ2-7; the match to TRBD2 covers 11 bases. This CDR3 is built from 15 residues. Germline values: CDR1 SGHTA, CDR2 FQGNSA. V lost 5 bases and J lost 6; bases outside the gene matches: 9. This CDR3 is CASSPLAGGPREQYF. Written as DNA, the CDR3 is TGTGCCAGCAGCCCATTAGCGGGAGGGCCCCGCGAGCAGTACTTC.

This clonotype was detected many times. The chain employs TRBV19 and TRBJ2-1; D is perhaps TRBD1 or TRBD2 (6 bases each). The CDR3 runs to 15 residues. Germline CDR1 LNHDA, CDR2 SQIVND (reference sequence). The germline V and J ends were trimmed by 2 bases and 5 bases, with 13 bases remaining between them. The CDR3 reads CASSINGGEHNEQFF. The DNA of the CDR3 is TGTGCCAGTAGTATAAACGGGGGCGAACACAATGAGCAGTTCTTC. Full variable domain (remainder filled in from reference TRBV19 and TRBJ2-1): DGGITQSPKYLFRKEGQNVTLSCEQNLNHDAMYWYRQDPGQGLRLIYYSQIVNDFQKGDIAEGYSVSREKKESFPLTVTSAQKNPTAFYLCASSINGGEHNEQFFGPGTRLTVL.